The clone carrying this T cell receptor (beta chain) has a handful of counts. J lost 3 bases, V lost 6 bases, and 2 bases had no gene match. The CDR3 is made up of 13 amino acids. TCRdb reanalysed the reads using MiXCR and keeps one entry per CDR3 protein. The sample carries some 5,500 distinct CDR3 sequences, 11% to 15% recorded once. The data stem from a study of liver allograft versus peripheral blood T cells. Study-level information: Graft-liver T cell receptor repertoires were compared against recipient peripheral blood repertoires.

This receptor was obtained from a human patient who had a liver transplant. Part of the T cell pool may stem from the graft donor. The rearrangement uses TRBV12-3 or TRBV12-4 and TRBJ1-1, with TRBD1 matching over 9 bases. Here the CDR3 DNA reads TGTGCCAGCAGCCGGACAGGGGACACTGAAGCTTTCTTT. As protein: CASSRTGDTEAFF.